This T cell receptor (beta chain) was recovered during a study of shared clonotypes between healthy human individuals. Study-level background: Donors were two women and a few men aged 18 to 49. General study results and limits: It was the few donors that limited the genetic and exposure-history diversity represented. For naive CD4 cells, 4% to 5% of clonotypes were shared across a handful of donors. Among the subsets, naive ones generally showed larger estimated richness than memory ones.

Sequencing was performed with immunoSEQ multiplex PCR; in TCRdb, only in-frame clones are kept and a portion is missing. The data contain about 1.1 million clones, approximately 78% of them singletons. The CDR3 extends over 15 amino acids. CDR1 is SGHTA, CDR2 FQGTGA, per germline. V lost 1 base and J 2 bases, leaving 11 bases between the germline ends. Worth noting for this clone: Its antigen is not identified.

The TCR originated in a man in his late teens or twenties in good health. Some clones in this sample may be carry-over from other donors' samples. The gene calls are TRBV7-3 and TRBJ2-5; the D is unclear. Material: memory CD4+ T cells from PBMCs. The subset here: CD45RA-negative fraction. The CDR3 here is CASSLMNSPQETQYF. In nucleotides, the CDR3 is TGTGCCAGCAGCTTAATGAACTCCCCACAAGAGACCCAGTACTTC.